Given below is one T cell receptor (beta chain) in context. Sequencing of TCR beta was undertaken in CD8+ and CD4+ T cells derived from blood. The data are from a study of CD8 T cells in Susac syndrome. The CDR3 totals 16 residues. The trim removed 7 bases at V and 4 bases at J, leaving 12 bases unmatched. The RNA, roughly 0.45 to 1 ug, was put through reverse transcription using random hexamers. TCRdb re-called the immunoSEQ multiplex PCR reads through MiXCR, storing one row per CDR3 protein. The sample consists of more than 95,000 distinct CDR3 sequences, 90% to 95% of them appearing once. The sequence was collected from a human donor with Susac syndrome. The rearrangement joins TRBV12-3 or TRBV12-4 to TRBJ2-1; 8 bases are a match to TRBD1. The sequenced sample consisted of CD8+ T cells from PBMCs. The CDR3 sequence: CASTLDRGRGYNEQFF. The CDR3 nucleotides are TGTGCCAGCACCCTCGACAGGGGCAGAGGATACAATGAGCAGTTCTTC.